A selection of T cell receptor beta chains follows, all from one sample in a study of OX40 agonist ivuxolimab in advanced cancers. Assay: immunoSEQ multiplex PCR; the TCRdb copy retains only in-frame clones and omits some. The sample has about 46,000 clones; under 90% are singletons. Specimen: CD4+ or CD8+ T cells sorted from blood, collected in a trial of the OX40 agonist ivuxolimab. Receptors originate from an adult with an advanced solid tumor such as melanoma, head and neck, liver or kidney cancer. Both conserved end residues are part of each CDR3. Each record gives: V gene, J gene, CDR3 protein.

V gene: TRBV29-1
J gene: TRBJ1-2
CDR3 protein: CSVSTVGYGYTF

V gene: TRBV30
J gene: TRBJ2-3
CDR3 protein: CAWSRDSGGTDTQYF

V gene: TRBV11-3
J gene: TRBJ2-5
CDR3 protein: CASSLKRQETQYF

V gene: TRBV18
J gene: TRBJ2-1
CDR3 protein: CASSRKSNSGGAGSYNEQFF

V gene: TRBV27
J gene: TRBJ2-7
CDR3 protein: CASSLLPGQGAYEQYF

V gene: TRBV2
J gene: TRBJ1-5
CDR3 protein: CASRVTGGAGNQPQHF

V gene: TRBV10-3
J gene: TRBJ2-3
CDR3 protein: CAISVSHADTQYF

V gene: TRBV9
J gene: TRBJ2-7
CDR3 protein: CASSVDWRRGTYEQYF

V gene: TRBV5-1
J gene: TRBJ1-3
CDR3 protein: CASSSTGGGNTIYF

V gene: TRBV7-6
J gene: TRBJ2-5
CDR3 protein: CASSLATAFQETQYF

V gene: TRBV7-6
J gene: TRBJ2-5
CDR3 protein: CASSLGQGEETQYF

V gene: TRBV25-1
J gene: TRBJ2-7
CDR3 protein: CASSELNSYEQYF

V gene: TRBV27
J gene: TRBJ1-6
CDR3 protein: CASSLRGAYNSPLHF

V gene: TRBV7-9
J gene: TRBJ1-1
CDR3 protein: CASSFYPTEAFF

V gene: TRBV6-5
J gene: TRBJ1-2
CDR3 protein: CASSHQPPTNVGYTF

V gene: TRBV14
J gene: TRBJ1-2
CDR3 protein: CASSQDSTGLGDGYTF

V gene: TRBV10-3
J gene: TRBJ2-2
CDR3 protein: CAISERGPGELFF

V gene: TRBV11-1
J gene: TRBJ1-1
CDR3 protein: CASSPDGVGTEAFF

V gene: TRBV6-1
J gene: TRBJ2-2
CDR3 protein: CASSEAGGYTGELFF

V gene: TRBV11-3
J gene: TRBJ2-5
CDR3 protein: CASSLGGNQETQYF

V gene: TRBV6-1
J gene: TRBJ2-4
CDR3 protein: CASSERGGQNIQYF

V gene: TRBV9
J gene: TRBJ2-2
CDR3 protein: CASSAGPIAGMGADTGELFF

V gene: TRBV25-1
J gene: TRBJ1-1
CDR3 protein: CASSEFGREVAFF

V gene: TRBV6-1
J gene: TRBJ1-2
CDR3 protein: CASSETGKRNYGYTF

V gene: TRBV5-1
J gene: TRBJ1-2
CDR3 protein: CASSLERGQGYTF

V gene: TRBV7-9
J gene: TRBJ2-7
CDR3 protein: CASSPQGMETYEQYF

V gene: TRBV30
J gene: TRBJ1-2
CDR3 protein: CAWKGRGAVRGYTF

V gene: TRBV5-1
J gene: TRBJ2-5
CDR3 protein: CASSLRQGIQETQYF

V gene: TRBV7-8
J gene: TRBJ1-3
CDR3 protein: CASSSENRGGRNTIYF

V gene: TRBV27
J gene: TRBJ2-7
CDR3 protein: CASSSTWRPYEQYF

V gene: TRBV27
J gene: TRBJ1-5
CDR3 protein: CASSLYPPGGSNQPQHF

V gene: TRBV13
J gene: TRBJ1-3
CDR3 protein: CASSLGLGGNTIYF